These 18 T cell receptor beta chains came from one sample sequenced in a study of T cell responses to AZD1222 COVID-19 vaccine. Assay used: immunoSEQ multiplex PCR; TCRdb lists only in-frame clones, some missing. This sample has around 150,000 clones, with roughly 92% found just once. Sequenced here: peripheral blood, sampled 28 days after the second AZD1222 dose. These receptors all come from an adult who received the AZD1222 COVID-19 vaccine.

This chain uses TRBV18 with TRBJ1-2; a possible D gene is TRBD1 (5 bases). Germline loops: CDR1 KGHSH, CDR2 LQKENI. The V end was cut by 1 base, the J end by 6 bases, with 27 bases between. The CDR3 loop spans 19 amino acids. CDR3: CASSPLPTSAASGGNGYTF. In DNA form, the CDR3 reads TGTGCCAGCTCACCACTTCCAACCTCGGCCGCCAGTGGGGGAAATGGCTACACCTTC.

V gene TRBV7-7 combines with J gene TRBJ2-3, with 11 bases lining up with TRBD2. Germline V gene data show CDR1 as SSHAT and CDR2 as FNYEAQ (reference sequence). The CDR3 is made up of 15 amino acids. V dropped 4 bases and J dropped 1; count of bases not matched to a gene: 1. The CDR3: CASSSGLAGTDTQYF. The CDR3, as DNA: TGTGCCAGCAGCTCGGGACTAGCGGGCACAGATACGCAGTATTTT.

This rearrangement joins TRBV4-2 to TRBJ1-1, with 7 bases lining up with TRBD1. V shed 0 bases, J shed 4 bases, and the junction held 11 bases outside the gene matches. The CDR3 is 17 residues long. Germline assignment: CDR1 LGHNA and CDR2 YNFKEQ. The DNA for the CDR3 is TGTGCCAGCAGCCAAGATGGTAGGGGACAGAGGAGCACTGAAGCTTTCTTT. Protein product: CASSQDGRGQRSTEAFF.

The chain couples TRBV15 to TRBJ1-1; a weak D match, TRBD1 (5 bases). Germline V lookup: CDR1 LNHNV, CDR2 YYDKDF (reference sequence). V dropped 0 bases and J dropped 3 bases, with 20 bases sitting between them. This CDR3 region has 18 residues. This chain's CDR3 is CATSRDQVGRGGDTEAFF. DNA for the CDR3: TGTGCCACCAGCAGAGATCAGGTGGGGCGGGGAGGCGACACTGAAGCTTTCTTT.

The rearrangement links TRBV3-1 (or the pseudogene TRBV3-2) to TRBJ2-5; D unclear. This CDR3 has 18 residues. The V end lost 1 base, the J end lost 2 bases, and 20 bases lay between the germline ends. Germline V gives CDR1 LGHDT, CDR2 YNNKEL (reference sequence). CDR3 region: CASSQGVVVGGPQETQYF. Written as DNA, the CDR3 is TGTGCCAGCAGCCAAGGGGTGGTGGTGGGTGGGCCTCAAGAGACCCAGTACTTC.

This sequence joins TRBV5-1 and TRBJ2-7; 12 bases are shared with TRBD2. The germline V gene encodes CDR1 SGHRS and CDR2 YFSETQ. The length of the CDR3 is 14 residues. V shed 3 bases, J shed 4 bases, and the junction held 2 bases outside the gene matches. This chain's CDR3 is CASSSGLAGYEQYF. The DNA of the CDR3 is TGCGCCAGCAGCTCGGGACTAGCGGGTTACGAGCAGTACTTC.

The rearrangement joins TRBV5-1 to TRBJ1-2, with 7 bases identical to TRBD1. After removal of 5 bases from V and 4 bases from J, the junction contained 17 bases not matched to a gene. The germline gives CDR1 SGHRS, CDR2 YFSETQ. CDR3 length: 17 residues. For the CDR3, the DNA is TGCGCCAGCAGACCTGTTCTAAGGGGGCCAAATAGCTATGGCTACACCTTC. It yields the protein CASRPVLRGPNSYGYTF.

V and J are TRBV9 and TRBJ2-3, with D maybe TRBD2 (5 bases). V gave up 6 bases and J gave up 1 base, with 18 bases separating them. This CDR3 is 16 amino acids long. Germline CDR1 SGDLS, CDR2 YYNGEE. In DNA form, the CDR3 reads TGTGCCAGCACCCCAGCCCTAGCCTCCCGCACAGATACGCAGTATTTT. Its protein is CASTPALASRTDTQYF.

This chain links TRBV29-1 with TRBJ1-2; D perhaps matches TRBD1 (6 bases). Germline loops: CDR1 SQVTM, CDR2 ANQGSEA. V lost 0 bases to trimming and J lost 5 bases, with 10 bases between them. The CDR3 extends over 13 amino acids. The CDR3 is CSVEDTGRYGYTF. The CDR3 DNA reads TGCAGCGTTGAAGACACAGGGAGGTATGGCTACACCTTC.

The gene calls are TRBV9 and TRBJ1-6; possibly TRBD1 for D (5 bases). V dropped 3 bases and J dropped 10 bases, with 14 bases sitting between them. The length of the CDR3 is 14 residues. Germline assignment: CDR1 SGDLS and CDR2 YYNGEE. CDR3 protein: CASSDPGDWSPLHF. The CDR3 DNA reads as TGTGCCAGCAGCGACCCGGGGGACTGGTCACCCCTCCACTTT.

The CDR3 sequence: CASSKPQNTEAFF. As DNA, the CDR3 is TGCGCCAGCAGCAAACCACAGAACACTGAAGCTTTCTTT. The rearrangement links TRBV4-1 to TRBJ1-1; no reliable D call. Germline CDR1 is MGHRA and CDR2 is YSYEKL. The V gene lost 5 bases and the J gene lost 1 base, with 8 bases spanning the gap. This CDR3 contains 13 residues.

In its sample, this clone was seen once. This chain connects TRBV6-5 to TRBJ2-5; TRBD2 matches 7 bases. The CDR3 runs to 13 residues. V was clipped by 6 bases and J by 9 bases; unmatched bases: 10. Germline V gene data show CDR1 as MNHEY and CDR2 as SVGAGI. The DNA for the CDR3 is TGTGCCAGCAGATCTAGCGGTACGGGGGCCCAGTACTTC. It translates to CASRSSGTGAQYF.

The gene calls are TRBV18 and TRBJ2-2; TRBD2 matches at 8 bases. The CDR3 spans 18 residues. CDR1 KGHSH and CDR2 LQKENI come from the germline V gene. The J segment lost 6 bases and the V segment lost 2 bases, leaving 14 bases of the junction unmatched. Written as DNA, the CDR3 is TGTGCCAGCTCACCATGGGAGGCGAGCGGGAGTGGTGCCGGGGAGCTGTTTTTT. It encodes CASSPWEASGSGAGELFF.

The gene calls are TRBV5-1 and TRBJ1-1; TRBD1 matches 8 bases. Germline V gene sequence: CDR1 SGHRS, CDR2 YFSETQ. The V and J ends lost 0 bases and 11 bases, in that order; junction bases with no gene match: 3. The CDR3 covers 12 residues. In nucleotides, the CDR3 is TGCGCCAGCAGCTTGGGGACAGGGATCGCTTTCTTT. Translation: CASSLGTGIAFF.

The chain employs TRBV9 and TRBJ1-2, with 7 bases fitting TRBD1. There are 14 residues in the CDR3. Germline trimming cut 2 bases from V and 3 bases from J; bases unmatched to any gene: 4. CDR1 is SGDLS, CDR2 YYNGEE, per germline. DNA for the CDR3: TGTGCCAGCAGCGTTCAGGGGGATTACTATGGCTACACCTTC. This encodes CASSVQGDYYGYTF.

The chain joins TRBV5-1 to TRBJ2-3, with TRBD2 matching over 13 bases. The germline V gene has CDR1 SGHRS and CDR2 YFSETQ. The CDR3 is 18 residues long. V lost 3 bases, J lost 1 base, and 8 bases stayed unmatched. The CDR3 protein is CASSSGLAGTPRTDTQYF. In nucleotides, the CDR3 is TGCGCCAGCAGCTCGGGACTAGCGGGGACTCCACGCACAGATACGCAGTATTTT.

This chain joins TRBV6-1 and TRBJ1-1, with D possibly being TRBD1 (5 bases). Between the trimmed V and J ends, which lost 1 base and 5 bases, there was a span of 8 bases. Germline CDR1 and CDR2: MNHNS and SASEGT. This CDR3 has 13 residues. CDR3 amino acids: CASSEGRGTEAFF. CDR3 in DNA: TGTGCCAGCAGTGAAGGAAGGGGTACTGAAGCTTTCTTT.

V gene TRBV10-1 combines with J gene TRBJ2-4; D not certain. The V gene's germline CDR1 is WNHNN and CDR2 SYGVQD (reference sequence). The CDR3 is made up of 13 amino acids. Trimming pared 6 bases from V and 4 bases from J, leaving 10 bases between. The CDR3 reads CASRGSLKNIQYF. Written as DNA, the CDR3 is TGCGCCAGCAGGGGCAGCCTTAAAAACATTCAGTACTTC.